These T cell receptor beta chains were read from a single sample in a study of identical twins. TCRdb reanalysed the 5' RACE reads using MiXCR and keeps one entry per CDR3 protein. The sample has 200,000 to 300,000 distinct CDR3 sequences, about 11% seen once. Material for sequencing was memory T cells sorted from blood. These receptors were obtained from a man aged 50 or older in good health. CDR3s include the opening cysteine and the closing phenylalanine or tryptophan. Each record gives: J gene, D gene, V gene, clone size, CDR3 protein, CDR3 DNA. D genes are given only for firm matches. Some rows mark clone size as missing; the rest say once, few, many or name a class of expanded clone.

j_gene: TRBJ1-2; d_gene: NA; v_gene: TRBV5-1; abundance: many; CDR3aa: CASSLLSSTYGYTF; CDR3nt: TGCGCCAGCAGCTTGTTATCCAGCACCTATGGCTACACCTTC
j_gene: TRBJ2-5; d_gene: NA; v_gene: TRBV19; abundance: NA; CDR3aa: CASSIGKGPQETQYF; CDR3nt: TGTGCCAGTAGTATAGGAAAGGGACCCCAAGAGACCCAGTACTTC
j_gene: TRBJ1-6; d_gene: NA; v_gene: TRBV4-3; abundance: many; CDR3aa: CASSQDRGDRSNSPLHF; CDR3nt: TGCGCCAGCAGCCAAGATCGGGGGGATCGGAGTAATTCACCCCTCCACTTT
j_gene: TRBJ1-1; d_gene: NA; v_gene: TRBV10-2; abundance: NA; CDR3aa: CASSDPGRTEAFF; CDR3nt: TGCGCCAGCAGTGATCCGGGGCGGACTGAAGCTTTCTTT
j_gene: TRBJ1-4; d_gene: NA; v_gene: TRBV4-3; abundance: many; CDR3aa: CASSRAGVTNEKLFF; CDR3nt: TGCGCCAGCAGCCGAGCAGGGGTAACTAATGAAAAACTGTTTTTT
j_gene: TRBJ1-1; d_gene: NA; v_gene: TRBV7-2; abundance: many; CDR3aa: CASSLGPVGNTEAFF; CDR3nt: TGTGCCAGCAGCCTAGGACCGGTGGGGAACACTGAAGCTTTCTTT
j_gene: TRBJ2-3; d_gene: NA; v_gene: TRBV7-3; abundance: few; CDR3aa: CASSGGSADTQYF; CDR3nt: TGTGCCAGCAGTGGGGGGAGCGCAGATACGCAGTATTTT
j_gene: TRBJ2-1; d_gene: TRBD2; v_gene: TRBV10-3; abundance: few; CDR3aa: CAIRGSSGRRDEQFF; CDR3nt: TGTGCCATCAGAGGATCGAGCGGGAGGAGAGATGAGCAGTTCTTC
j_gene: TRBJ2-2; d_gene: NA; v_gene: TRBV5-1; abundance: few; CDR3aa: CASSSRQESGELFF; CDR3nt: TGCGCCAGCAGCTCTCGACAGGAATCCGGGGAGCTGTTTTTT
j_gene: TRBJ1-2; d_gene: NA; v_gene: TRBV25-1; abundance: few; CDR3aa: CASSERTLAQKQGYTF; CDR3nt: TGTGCCAGCAGTGAAAGGACGTTGGCGCAGAAGCAGGGCTACACCTTC
j_gene: TRBJ1-6; d_gene: TRBD1; v_gene: TRBV20-1; abundance: many; CDR3aa: CSARSTGAYNSPLHF; CDR3nt: TGCAGTGCTAGGAGCACAGGGGCCTATAATTCACCCCTCCACTTT
j_gene: TRBJ1-5; d_gene: TRBD1; v_gene: TRBV20-1; abundance: many; CDR3aa: CSARDPLGQGAQPQHF; CDR3nt: TGCAGTGCTAGAGATCCCCTGGGACAGGGGGCCCAGCCCCAGCATTTT
j_gene: TRBJ2-1; d_gene: TRBD2; v_gene: TRBV7-2; abundance: few; CDR3aa: CASSPFSGTSRGEHFF; CDR3nt: TGTGCCAGCAGCCCTTTCTCCGGGACTAGCCGTGGTGAGCATTTCTTC
j_gene: TRBJ2-5; d_gene: TRBD1; v_gene: TRBV7-3; abundance: few; CDR3aa: CASSFDRAKQETQYF; CDR3nt: TGTGCCAGCAGCTTTGACAGGGCAAAGCAAGAGACCCAGTACTTC
j_gene: TRBJ2-7; d_gene: NA; v_gene: TRBV12-3/TRBV12-4; abundance: many; CDR3aa: CASSIGRGEAEQYF; CDR3nt: TGTGCCAGTTCTATCGGCAGGGGAGAGGCCGAGCAGTACTTC
j_gene: TRBJ2-7; d_gene: NA; v_gene: TRBV7-2; abundance: NA; CDR3aa: CASSLRGEVNSYEQYF; CDR3nt: TGTGCCAGCAGCCTAAGGGGGGAAGTCAACTCCTACGAGCAGTACTTC